A selection of T cell receptor beta chains follows, all from one sample in a study of blood T cell repertoires in COVID-19. Repertoires were generated with immunoSEQ multiplex PCR, while TCRdb's copy carries only in-frame clones and drops some. The table includes hundreds of thousands of clones, about nine tenths detected once. The sequenced sample was PBMCs or T cells enriched from blood (not recorded which). All receptors come from a woman aged 55-70 years who had recovered from COVID-19. CDR3s include the opening cysteine and the closing phenylalanine or tryptophan. Each record gives: clone size, CDR3 length, V gene, J gene, D gene, CDR3 protein, CDR3 DNA. D genes are given only for firm matches. Part of the rows lack a size; the others show once, few, many or a class for expanded clones.

clone_size: .; cdr3_length: 18; v_call: TRBV7-8; j_call: TRBJ1-3; d_call: .; cdr3_aa: CASSLRTGGSTSGNTIYF; cdr3_nt: TGTGCCAGCAGCTTACGTACAGGCGGTTCTACTTCTGGAAACACCATATATTTT
clone_size: .; cdr3_length: 16; v_call: TRBV3-1/TRBV3-2; j_call: TRBJ2-2; d_call: TRBD2; cdr3_aa: CASSQIAGGVIGELFF; cdr3_nt: TGTGCCAGCAGCCAAATAGCGGGGGGAGTAATCGGGGAGCTGTTTTTT
clone_size: .; cdr3_length: 14; v_call: TRBV27; j_call: TRBJ2-1; d_call: .; cdr3_aa: CASRRTRNYDEQFF; cdr3_nt: TGTGCCAGCCGCCGGACTCGAAACTACGATGAGCAGTTCTTC
clone_size: .; cdr3_length: 19; v_call: TRBV13; j_call: TRBJ1-2; d_call: TRBD1; cdr3_aa: CASSSLILSGTATNYGYTF; cdr3_nt: TGTGCCAGCAGCTCTCTAATACTCTCTGGGACAGCCACTAACTATGGCTACACCTTC
clone_size: .; cdr3_length: 14; v_call: TRBV2; j_call: TRBJ2-3; d_call: TRBD2; cdr3_aa: CASSLAGGTDTQYF; cdr3_nt: TGTGCCAGCAGTCTAGCGGGGGGCACAGATACGCAGTATTTT
clone_size: once; cdr3_length: 14; v_call: TRBV10-2; j_call: TRBJ1-3; d_call: .; cdr3_aa: CASSLRDSGNTIYF; cdr3_nt: TGCGCCAGCAGCCTCAGGGACTCTGGAAACACCATATATTTT
clone_size: .; cdr3_length: 13; v_call: TRBV19; j_call: TRBJ1-2; d_call: .; cdr3_aa: CASSSGLNYGYTF; cdr3_nt: TGTGCCAGTAGTTCAGGGCTCAACTATGGCTACACCTTC
clone_size: .; cdr3_length: 14; v_call: TRBV28; j_call: TRBJ2-5; d_call: TRBD2; cdr3_aa: CAAQRGGVQETQYF; cdr3_nt: TGTGCCGCCCAACGCGGGGGGGTTCAAGAGACCCAGTACTTC
clone_size: .; cdr3_length: 15; v_call: TRBV9; j_call: TRBJ2-2; d_call: .; cdr3_aa: CASSVKSGNTGELFF; cdr3_nt: TGTGCCAGCAGCGTAAAATCTGGCAACACCGGGGAGCTGTTTTTT
clone_size: .; cdr3_length: 16; v_call: TRBV6-6; j_call: TRBJ1-2; d_call: .; cdr3_aa: CASSRTNRDSSYGYTF; cdr3_nt: TGTGCCAGCAGCCGTACCAACAGGGATTCTTCCTATGGCTACACCTTC
clone_size: .; cdr3_length: 15; v_call: TRBV2; j_call: TRBJ2-2; d_call: .; cdr3_aa: CASSVKLVSAGELFF; cdr3_nt: TGTGCCAGCAGTGTAAAATTGGTGTCAGCCGGGGAGCTGTTTTTT
clone_size: .; cdr3_length: 16; v_call: TRBV7-2; j_call: TRBJ2-3; d_call: .; cdr3_aa: CASSLVGGSSTDTQYF; cdr3_nt: TGTGCCAGCAGCTTAGTCGGCGGTTCTAGCACAGATACGCAGTATTTT
clone_size: .; cdr3_length: 14; v_call: TRBV4-2; j_call: TRBJ1-5; d_call: TRBD1; cdr3_aa: CASSQTGGDQPQHF; cdr3_nt: TGTGCCAGCAGCCAGACAGGGGGAGATCAGCCCCAGCATTTT
clone_size: once; cdr3_length: 11; v_call: TRBV6-5; j_call: TRBJ2-1; d_call: .; cdr3_aa: CASGRLGEQFF; cdr3_nt: TGTGCCAGCGGTAGACTCGGTGAGCAGTTCTTC
clone_size: .; cdr3_length: 14; v_call: TRBV10-1; j_call: TRBJ1-1; d_call: .; cdr3_aa: CASSGTTEGTEAFF; cdr3_nt: TGCGCCAGCAGCGGGACAACCGAGGGGACTGAAGCTTTCTTT
clone_size: .; cdr3_length: 13; v_call: TRBV5-1; j_call: TRBJ1-6; d_call: TRBD1; cdr3_aa: CASSSTGDSPLHF; cdr3_nt: TGCGCCAGCAGCTCGACAGGGGATTCACCCCTCCACTTT
clone_size: .; cdr3_length: 19; v_call: TRBV18; j_call: TRBJ1-4; d_call: TRBD1; cdr3_aa: CASSQNRGQGIATNEKLFF; cdr3_nt: TGTGCCAGCTCCCAGAACCGGGGACAGGGGATTGCGACTAATGAAAAACTGTTTTTT
clone_size: few; cdr3_length: 17; v_call: TRBV7-9; j_call: TRBJ2-7; d_call: .; cdr3_aa: CASSHRLGDWPTYEQYF; cdr3_nt: TGTGCCAGCAGCCATCGTCTCGGGGACTGGCCTACCTACGAGCAGTACTTC
clone_size: .; cdr3_length: 14; v_call: TRBV9; j_call: TRBJ1-2; d_call: TRBD1; cdr3_aa: CASSPKGQGYGYTF; cdr3_nt: TGTGCCAGCAGCCCTAAGGGACAGGGCTATGGCTACACCTTC
clone_size: .; cdr3_length: 13; v_call: TRBV24-1; j_call: TRBJ2-1; d_call: .; cdr3_aa: CATRGKSYNEQFF; cdr3_nt: TGTGCCACCCGAGGGAAGTCCTACAATGAGCAGTTCTTC
clone_size: .; cdr3_length: 18; v_call: TRBV4-2; j_call: TRBJ2-3; d_call: TRBD2; cdr3_aa: CASSQDSPTSGGADTQYF; cdr3_nt: TGTGCCAGCAGCCAAGATTCCCCGACTAGCGGGGGGGCAGATACGCAGTATTTT
clone_size: few; cdr3_length: 13; v_call: TRBV2; j_call: TRBJ1-2; d_call: .; cdr3_aa: CASSETRRNGYTF; cdr3_nt: TGTGCCAGCAGTGAGACCCGGAGAAACGGCTACACCTTC
clone_size: few; cdr3_length: 15; v_call: TRBV7-9; j_call: TRBJ1-5; d_call: .; cdr3_aa: CASSPGEYSNQPQHF; cdr3_nt: TGTGCCAGCAGCCCCGGGGAATATAGCAATCAGCCCCAGCATTTT
clone_size: .; cdr3_length: 15; v_call: TRBV6-1; j_call: TRBJ2-3; d_call: TRBD2; cdr3_aa: CASSEIRTSGDTQYF; cdr3_nt: TGTGCCAGCAGTGAGATCCGGACTAGCGGTGATACGCAGTATTTT
clone_size: once; cdr3_length: 15; v_call: TRBV9; j_call: TRBJ2-3; d_call: .; cdr3_aa: CASSVERGPTDTQYF; cdr3_nt: TGTGCCAGCAGCGTAGAAAGGGGCCCCACAGATACGCAGTATTTT
clone_size: once; cdr3_length: 14; v_call: TRBV7-2; j_call: TRBJ1-5; d_call: .; cdr3_aa: CASSREAGWQPQHF; cdr3_nt: TGTGCCAGCAGCCGTGAAGCGGGATGGCAGCCCCAGCATTTT
clone_size: once; cdr3_length: 15; v_call: TRBV10-1; j_call: TRBJ2-1; d_call: TRBD2; cdr3_aa: CASSEISGGADEQFF; cdr3_nt: TGCGCCAGCAGTGAGATCAGCGGGGGGGCCGACGAGCAGTTCTTC
clone_size: .; cdr3_length: 15; v_call: TRBV10-3; j_call: TRBJ1-6; d_call: .; cdr3_aa: CAISEWDISNSPLHF; cdr3_nt: TGTGCCATCAGTGAGTGGGACATTAGTAATTCACCCCTCCACTTT
clone_size: .; cdr3_length: 15; v_call: TRBV5-4; j_call: TRBJ1-1; d_call: .; cdr3_aa: CASSSPVVLNTEAFF; cdr3_nt: TGTGCCAGCAGCTCGCCAGTGGTCCTGAACACTGAAGCTTTCTTT
clone_size: .; cdr3_length: 18; v_call: TRBV10-3; j_call: TRBJ2-1; d_call: TRBD2; cdr3_aa: CAISETPLSGGRGNEQFF; cdr3_nt: TGTGCCATCAGTGAGACCCCCCTAAGCGGGGGGCGGGGCAATGAGCAGTTCTTC
clone_size: .; cdr3_length: 15; v_call: TRBV29-1; j_call: TRBJ2-1; d_call: TRBD2; cdr3_aa: CSVVASGGLINEQFF; cdr3_nt: TGCAGCGTTGTTGCTAGCGGGGGGTTAATCAATGAGCAGTTCTTC
clone_size: once; cdr3_length: 13; v_call: TRBV5-6; j_call: TRBJ2-7; d_call: .; cdr3_aa: CASSSPSSYEQYF; cdr3_nt: TGTGCCAGCAGCTCCCCCTCCTCCTACGAGCAGTACTTC
clone_size: .; cdr3_length: 15; v_call: TRBV7-8; j_call: TRBJ1-2; d_call: TRBD1; cdr3_aa: CASSLRTGGNYGYTF; cdr3_nt: TGTGCCAGCAGCTTAAGGACAGGGGGCAATTATGGCTACACCTTC
clone_size: .; cdr3_length: 15; v_call: TRBV2; j_call: TRBJ2-7; d_call: TRBD2; cdr3_aa: CASAPSGTRAYEQYF; cdr3_nt: TGTGCCAGCGCCCCAAGCGGGACCCGAGCCTACGAGCAGTACTTC
clone_size: once; cdr3_length: 14; v_call: TRBV4-1; j_call: TRBJ2-1; d_call: TRBD1; cdr3_aa: CASSQVAGGNEQFF; cdr3_nt: TGCGCCAGCAGCCAAGTTGCAGGGGGCAATGAGCAGTTCTTC
clone_size: once; cdr3_length: 11; v_call: TRBV19; j_call: TRBJ1-2; d_call: .; cdr3_aa: CASSIGSGYTF; cdr3_nt: TGTGCCAGTAGTATCGGTAGCGGCTACACCTTC
clone_size: .; cdr3_length: 11; v_call: TRBV11-2; j_call: TRBJ1-2; d_call: .; cdr3_aa: CASRSGVGYTF; cdr3_nt: TGTGCCAGCAGATCAGGGGTTGGCTACACCTTC
clone_size: .; cdr3_length: 11; v_call: TRBV6-5; j_call: TRBJ1-2; d_call: TRBD1; cdr3_aa: CAAQGAGGYTF; cdr3_nt: TGTGCCGCACAGGGGGCTGGTGGCTACACCTTC
clone_size: .; cdr3_length: 13; v_call: TRBV2; j_call: TRBJ1-2; d_call: .; cdr3_aa: CASSGTKGRGYVF; cdr3_nt: TGTGCCAGCAGTGGGACAAAGGGTCGGGGGTACGTTTTC
clone_size: .; cdr3_length: 14; v_call: TRBV7-2; j_call: TRBJ1-5; d_call: TRBD1; cdr3_aa: CASSFQGAGQPQHF; cdr3_nt: TGTGCCAGCAGCTTTCAGGGGGCCGGTCAGCCCCAGCATTTT
clone_size: .; cdr3_length: 16; v_call: TRBV7-9; j_call: TRBJ2-1; d_call: TRBD1; cdr3_aa: CASSLTDRASYNEQFF; cdr3_nt: TGTGCCAGCAGCTTGACCGACAGGGCCTCCTACAATGAGCAGTTCTTC
clone_size: .; cdr3_length: 15; v_call: TRBV20-1; j_call: TRBJ2-5; d_call: .; cdr3_aa: CSASQGRVIQETQYF; cdr3_nt: TGCAGTGCTAGTCAGGGGCGAGTGATCCAAGAGACCCAGTACTTC
clone_size: .; cdr3_length: 16; v_call: TRBV9; j_call: TRBJ2-2; d_call: .; cdr3_aa: CASSPGDKANTGELFF; cdr3_nt: TGTGCCAGCAGCCCGGGAGACAAAGCGAACACCGGGGAGCTGTTTTTT
clone_size: .; cdr3_length: 16; v_call: TRBV5-1; j_call: TRBJ2-7; d_call: TRBD1; cdr3_aa: CASSLATTGAGYEQYF; cdr3_nt: TGCGCCAGCAGCTTGGCCACAACAGGGGCCGGTTACGAGCAGTACTTC
clone_size: few; cdr3_length: 15; v_call: TRBV6-5; j_call: TRBJ1-1; d_call: .; cdr3_aa: CASSYGSGRNTEAFF; cdr3_nt: TGTGCCAGCAGTTACGGGAGCGGGCGGAACACTGAAGCTTTCTTT
clone_size: .; cdr3_length: 15; v_call: TRBV7-8; j_call: TRBJ1-5; d_call: TRBD1; cdr3_aa: CASSFGQAYNQPQHF; cdr3_nt: TGTGCCAGCAGCTTCGGACAGGCGTACAATCAGCCCCAGCATTTT
clone_size: .; cdr3_length: 13; v_call: TRBV6-5; j_call: TRBJ2-7; d_call: .; cdr3_aa: CASSYWSSYEQYF; cdr3_nt: TGTGCCAGCAGTTATTGGAGCTCCTACGAGCAGTACTTC
clone_size: .; cdr3_length: 18; v_call: TRBV25-1; j_call: TRBJ2-3; d_call: TRBD2; cdr3_aa: CASSEFRMPSGGKDTQYF; cdr3_nt: TGTGCCAGCAGTGAATTTAGGATGCCTAGCGGGGGAAAAGATACGCAGTATTTT